The 21 T cell receptor beta chains listed next were all sequenced from one sample in a study of CD8 T cells in Susac syndrome. The RNA, roughly 0.45 to 1 ug, was put through reverse transcription using random hexamers. TCRdb re-called the immunoSEQ multiplex PCR reads through MiXCR, storing one row per CDR3 protein. Of 150,000 to 180,000 distinct CDR3 sequences listed, 85% to 95% are singletons. Material for sequencing was CD4+ T cells from PBMCs. The receptors come from a human donor with Susac syndrome.

The rearrangement joins TRBV10-3 to TRBJ1-5, with 10 bases aligning to TRBD1. J was trimmed by 5 bases and V by 5 bases; bases with no gene match: 3. CDR1 is ENHRY and CDR2 is SYGVKD in the germline V gene. The CDR3 covers 14 residues. Here the CDR3 reads CAISKTGGDQPQHF. The DNA of the CDR3 is TGTGCCATCAGTAAGACAGGGGGCGATCAGCCCCAGCATTTT.

V is TRBV3-1 and J is TRBJ1-1; D might be TRBD1 (5 bases). V dropped 2 bases and J dropped 3 bases, with 10 bases sitting between them. The CDR3 has 14 amino acids. Per germline, CDR1 LGHDT and CDR2 YNNKEL (reference sequence). This CDR3 is CASSQPGPDTEAFF. The DNA for the CDR3 is TGTGCCAGCAGCCAACCGGGACCGGACACTGAAGCTTTCTTT. Variable domain in full (rest from reference TRBV3-1 and TRBJ1-1): DTAVSQTPKYLVTQMGNDKSIKCEQNLGHDTMYWYKQDSKKFLKIMFSYNNKELIINETVPNRFSPKSPDKAHLNLHINSLELGDSAVYFCASSQPGPDTEAFFGQGTRLTVV.

The chain has TRBV4-2 and TRBJ1-6; D is perhaps TRBD1 (5 bases). V lost 0 bases and J 9 bases, leaving 9 bases between the germline ends. Germline V CDR1 and CDR2: LGHNA, YNFKEQ. This CDR3 is built from 14 residues. CDR3 bases: TGTGCCAGCAGCCAAGATCAGGGAGGTTCACCCCTCCACTTT. Its translation: CASSQDQGGSPLHF.

V usage is TRBV7-9 and J usage is TRBJ1-1, with no clear D. CDR1 is SEHNR and CDR2 is FQNEAQ in the germline V gene (reference sequence). V was trimmed by 4 bases and J by 2 bases, leaving 5 bases between them. CDR3 length equals 12 residues. The CDR3 reads CASSYLNTEAFF. The CDR3 DNA reads TGTGCCAGCAGCTATTTAAACACTGAAGCTTTCTTT.

CDR3 protein: CASSLAGPGELFF. CDR3 nucleotides: TGTGCCAGCAGCTTAGCTGGTCCCGGGGAGCTGTTTTTT. The genes are TRBV7-9 and TRBJ2-2; D remains unclear. The CDR3 has 13 amino acids. CDR1 and CDR2 from the germline V gene are SEHNR and FQNEAQ (reference sequence). V was pared by 0 bases and J by 6 bases, with 5 bases between.

V usage is TRBV2 and J usage is TRBJ1-5; TRBD1 is a possible D gene (5 bases). The ends were cut back, 5 bases at V and 4 bases at J, with 12 bases in the middle. The CDR3 has 14 residues. Germline values: CDR1 SNHLY, CDR2 FYNNEI. CDR3 coding DNA: TGTGCCAGCAGTATAGGACACCAAAATCAGCCCCAGCATTTT. Amino acid sequence: CASSIGHQNQPQHF.

The chain joins TRBV12-3 or TRBV12-4 to TRBJ1-4; D uncertain. The CDR3 spans 14 residues. V was shortened by 6 bases and J by 0 bases, with 8 bases between the two germline ends. CDR3 region: CASSRTTTNEKLFF. CDR3 sequence (DNA): TGTGCCAGCAGCCGGACTACAACTAATGAAAAACTGTTTTTT.

The CDR3 loop reads CASSALRGRSPDTQYF. In nucleotides, the CDR3 is TGTGCCAGCAGTGCATTACGGGGGCGCAGCCCAGATACGCAGTATTTT. The rearrangement uses TRBV25-1 and TRBJ2-3; either TRBD1 or TRBD2 may fit D (6 bases each). The germline gives CDR1 MGHDK, CDR2 SYGVNS. V was pared by 4 bases and J by 4 bases, with 18 bases between. The CDR3 is made up of 16 amino acids.

V and J are TRBV20-1 and TRBJ2-1; no definite D call. The CDR3 loop spans 14 amino acids. Germline V gives CDR1 DFQATT, CDR2 SNEGSKA (reference sequence). Trimming stripped 6 bases from V and 1 base from J, with 13 bases between. The CDR3 coding sequence is TGCAGTGCCAAGAAACAAGGGTCCTACAATGAGCAGTTCTTC. Translation gives CSAKKQGSYNEQFF.

The chain is built from TRBV25-1 and TRBJ2-1, with 7 bases lining up with TRBD1. The ends lost 2 bases at V and 2 bases at J; junction bases unmatched: 3. This CDR3 has 15 amino acids. Germline CDR1 MGHDK, CDR2 SYGVNS. CDR3 region: CASSERQGAYNEQFF. The CDR3 DNA reads as TGTGCCAGCAGTGAAAGACAGGGAGCCTACAATGAGCAGTTCTTC.

V is TRBV7-6 and J is TRBJ2-2, with no clear D. Germline values: CDR1 SGHVS, CDR2 FNYEAQ. The V end was cut by 4 bases, the J end by 7 bases, with 13 bases between. The CDR3 is made up of 14 amino acids. The CDR3 is CASSWADLGGELFF. The DNA of the CDR3 is TGTGCCAGCAGCTGGGCAGACTTGGGCGGGGAGCTGTTTTTT.

The chain links TRBV7-9 to TRBJ2-7, with D perhaps matching TRBD2 (6 bases). Deletions cut 3 bases from V and 0 bases from J, with 12 bases between. In germline, CDR1 is SEHNR, CDR2 FQNEAQ (reference sequence). This CDR3 has 15 residues. DNA of the CDR3: TGTGCCAGCAGCTTGGGGACTCGCAACTCCTACGAGCAGTACTTC. Translation gives CASSLGTRNSYEQYF.

The chain has TRBV7-2 and TRBJ1-5, with 8 positions matching TRBD1. With V trimmed by 6 bases and J by 4 bases, 5 bases remained unmatched. CDR1 SGHTA and CDR2 FQGNSA come from the germline V gene. There are 14 residues in the CDR3. The CDR3 DNA follows: TGTGCCAGCAGTACAGGGGGGAAAAATCAGCCCCAGCATTTT. Translated, it gives CASSTGGKNQPQHF.

This chain joins TRBV4-3 and TRBJ2-2, with 8 bases matching TRBD2. Germline CDR1 LGHNA, CDR2 YSLEER. The CDR3 sequence is 15 residues long. V shed 5 bases, J shed 2 bases, and the junction held 4 bases outside the gene matches. The CDR3 bases are TGCGCCAGCAGCGTCCTAGCGGGTAACACCGGGGAGCTGTTTTTT. Encoded protein: CASSVLAGNTGELFF.

The V call is TRBV7-8, the J call TRBJ1-6; D remains unclear. The CDR3 runs to 15 residues. CDR1 and CDR2 from the germline V gene are SGHVS and FQNEAQ. Trimming left V 5 bases short and J 9 bases short, with 17 bases between. CDR3 nucleotides: TGTGCCAGCAGCGGAGAGGGCCTCACCTCTTCACCCCTCCACTTT. Translating gives CASSGEGLTSSPLHF.

J is TRBJ1-6 and V is TRBV5-1; D is unresolved. The germline gives CDR1 SGHRS, CDR2 YFSETQ. V was clipped by 4 bases and J by 10 bases, with 15 bases between them. This CDR3 contains 14 residues. CDR3 loop: CASSPVIGGSPLHF. The CDR3 DNA follows: TGCGCCAGCAGCCCTGTAATTGGAGGGTCACCCCTCCACTTT.

V and J are TRBV27 and TRBJ2-5; no clear D gene. CDR1 is MNHEY, CDR2 SMNVEV, per germline (reference sequence). The CDR3 spans 13 residues. Trimming removed 3 bases from V and 5 bases from J, with 10 bases in between. CDR3 bases: TGTGCCAGCAGTTTCTGGGGTCGGGAGACCCAGTACTTC. Its protein product is CASSFWGRETQYF.

The chain carries TRBV14 and TRBJ2-5; D unresolved. The germline CDR1 and CDR2 sequences are SGHDN and FVKESK. CDR3 length: 15 residues. V shed 6 bases and J shed 1 base, with 15 bases lying between them. The CDR3 sequence is CASSLVVTTQETQYF. The CDR3 DNA reads as TGTGCCAGCAGTCTCGTAGTTACCACCCAAGAGACCCAGTACTTC. The full variable domain, its missing parts supplied by reference TRBV14 and TRBJ2-5, is EAGVTQFPSHSVIEKGQTVTLRCDPISGHDNLYWYRRVMGKEIKFLLHFVKESKQDESGMPNNRFLAERTGGTYSTLKVQPAELEDSGVYFCASSLVVTTQETQYFGPGTRLLVL.

The chain employs TRBV20-1 and TRBJ2-5, with 11 bases aligning to TRBD1. The CDR3 consists of 13 residues. The germline CDR1 and CDR2 sequences are DFQATT and SNEGSKA (reference sequence). Trimming at V came to 7 bases and at J to 5 bases, leaving 6 bases not matched to a gene. As DNA, the CDR3 is TGCAGTGTTCGGACAGGGGGCGTGGAGACCCAGTACTTC. It yields the protein CSVRTGGVETQYF.

The chain combines TRBV7-2 with TRBJ2-5; D could derive from TRBD1 or TRBD2 (6 bases each). V was cut by 8 bases and J by 4 bases, with 20 bases left in between. The CDR3 covers 15 residues. Germline values: CDR1 SGHTA, CDR2 FQGNSA. The CDR3 reads CASCRTGAAGETQYF. CDR3 nucleotide sequence: TGTGCCAGCTGTCGAACGGGGGCAGCGGGAGAGACCCAGTACTTC.

V gene TRBV9 combines with J gene TRBJ2-7; D ambiguous. The CDR3 is 14 amino acids. Germline CDR1 and CDR2: SGDLS and YYNGEE. V lost 4 bases and J lost 0, with 11 bases in between. The CDR3 DNA follows: TGTGCCAGCAGCCCTACGGACGGCTCCTACGAGCAGTACTTC. Its translation is CASSPTDGSYEQYF.